This T cell receptor (beta chain) was recorded in a study of cytomegalovirus exposure and HLA in healthy donors. Study-level points and caveats: According to the study, around 160 TCR beta chains were cytomegalovirus-associated. Researchers reported in a later analysis that a missense DCLRE1C variant was tied to TCR beta V- and J-gene trimming. V segments that were indistinguishable, TRBV6-2 and TRBV6-3 among them, were omitted from analysis.

This clone has a handful of counts. Antigen: not known. The primer mix had 60 Vbeta and 13 Jbeta primers. This table comes from immunoSEQ multiplex PCR, and its TCRdb copy is limited to in-frame clones, with some not included. The data show about 170,000 clones, approximately 80% seen once. Germline CDR1 is SGHRS and CDR2 is YFSETQ. The CDR3 runs 18 residues. Unmatched junction bases numbered 18, after V lost 6 bases and J lost 3 bases. Nominal health characterized the donors when sampled, though unrecorded immune exposures were likely. J is TRBJ2-7 and V is TRBV5-1, with 10 bases that match TRBD2. Sample: PBMCs. This clonotype originated in a woman in her forties or fifties in good health and CMV-seronegative. CDR3 sequence: CASTPGIAGGARVYEQYF. As DNA, the CDR3 is TGCGCCAGCACCCCTGGGATAGCGGGGGGTGCTCGAGTCTACGAGCAGTACTTC.